Listed below are T cell receptor beta chains from one sample, sequenced in a study of graft-versus-host responses after intestinal transplantation. Method: immunoSEQ multiplex PCR; TCRdb's copy keeps in-frame clones and lacks some. The repertoire holds approximately 37,000 clones, with around 90% as singletons. Sequenced here: ileum tissue, sampled around seven months after intestinal transplant. These TCRs come from a human patient who received an intestinal transplant, so some T cells may come from the graft donor. The CDR3 runs from the conserved cysteine through the conserved F or W. A D gene is named only where the DNA matches it firmly. Where a row states a size, it is once, few, many or the class of an expanded clone; other rows omit it.

J | D | V | size | DNA | CDR3
TRBJ2-7 | TRBD1 | TRBV28 | once | TGTGCCAGCAGCCCGGGACAGGGTACCTACGAGCAGTACTTC | CASSPGQGTYEQYF
TRBJ2-7 | . | TRBV10-3 | . | TGTGCCATCAGTGAGTCGACAGGGAGGGCTCGAGAGCAGTACTTC | CAISESTGRAREQYF
TRBJ2-5 | . | TRBV15 | . | TGTGCCACCAGCAGGGACGCCCAAGAGACCCAGTACTTC | CATSRDAQETQYF
TRBJ2-7 | . | TRBV4-1 | . | TGCGCCAGCAGCCTCCAAATGGGGGACTACGAGCAGTACTTC | CASSLQMGDYEQYF
TRBJ2-3 | TRBD1 | TRBV15 | . | TGTGCCACCAGCAGAGGGAGGGGACAGGGCACAGATACGCAGTATTTT | CATSRGRGQGTDTQYF
TRBJ2-1 | TRBD2 | TRBV7-9 | . | TGTGCCAGCAGTCCTCGACTAGCGGGACCCAATGAGCAGTTCTTC | CASSPRLAGPNEQFF
TRBJ2-6 | . | TRBV9 | . | TGTGCCAGCAGCATAGGAGGGGCCAACGTCCTGACTTTC | CASSIGGANVLTF
TRBJ2-7 | TRBD2 | TRBV7-2 | once | TGTGCCAGCAGCTTAAGGTCGGCGGGGGGGTACGAGCAGTACTTC | CASSLRSAGGYEQYF
TRBJ2-7 | TRBD2 | TRBV19 | . | TGTGCCAGTAGTAATAGACTAGCGCCTGGCGTTAACTACGAGCAGTACTTC | CASSNRLAPGVNYEQYF
TRBJ1-1 | TRBD1 | TRBV19 | . | TGTGCCAGTAGTATAGAACAGGGGAGTCCTGAAGCTTTCTTT | CASSIEQGSPEAFF
TRBJ1-3 | . | TRBV5-1 | . | TGCGCCAGCAGCTCCATCTCTGGAAACACCATATATTTT | CASSSISGNTIYF
TRBJ2-5 | . | TRBV11-2 | . | TGTGCCAGCAGCCCAAGGCCGGGGTCGGAGACCCAGTACTTC | CASSPRPGSETQYF
TRBJ1-1 | TRBD1 | TRBV5-1 | . | TGCGCCAGCAGCGAGGAGGGGGCTCCGGTCTCTGAAGCTTTCTTT | CASSEEGAPVSEAFF
TRBJ1-1 | . | TRBV30 | . | TGTGCCTGGAGGGGAGACGGGGAACTCGAAGCTTTCTTT | CAWRGDGELEAFF
TRBJ2-3 | TRBD2 | TRBV4-2 | . | TGTGCCAGCAGCCAAGGGACTAGCCGCGATACGCAGTATTTT | CASSQGTSRDTQYF
TRBJ2-7 | TRBD2 | TRBV11-2 | . | TGTGCCAGCAGCTTAGTTGTTTTAGCGGGGGAGCAGTACTTC | CASSLVVLAGEQYF
TRBJ1-6 | . | TRBV5-8 | . | TGTGCCAGCAGCTTGAGACAGAGTAATTCACCCCTCCACTTT | CASSLRQSNSPLHF
TRBJ2-7 | . | TRBV7-6 | . | TGTGCCAGCAGCTCTCAGCTTTCCTACGAGCAGTACTTC | CASSSQLSYEQYF
TRBJ2-7 | . | TRBV19 | . | TGTGCCAGTAGTATACAATTGGGGGGGCACTCCTACGAGCAGTACTTC | CASSIQLGGHSYEQYF
TRBJ1-1 | . | TRBV27 | . | TGTGCCAGCAGTTTAGCGGGACGGCGTGAAGCTTTCTTT | CASSLAGRREAFF
TRBJ2-7 | TRBD1 | TRBV7-8 | . | TGTGCCAGCAGCTTAGTATTCGGGACAGGAGCCTACGAGCAGTACTTC | CASSLVFGTGAYEQYF
TRBJ2-1 | TRBD1 | TRBV10-2 | . | TGCGCCACGACAGGGTTGGACTTCTACAATGAGCAGTTCTTC | CATTGLDFYNEQFF
TRBJ2-1 | . | TRBV11-2 | . | TGTGCCAGCAGCTTAGATCTGGGCAATGAGCAGTTCTTC | CASSLDLGNEQFF
TRBJ1-6 | . | TRBV6-1 | . | TGTGCCAGCAGTGAAAGCTTAACCTATAATTCACCCCTCCACTTT | CASSESLTYNSPLHF
TRBJ1-1 | . | TRBV5-1 | . | TGCGCCAGCAGCTGGGGCGGGGGGCTGAACACTGAAGCTTTCTTT | CASSWGGGLNTEAFF
TRBJ2-1 | TRBD2 | TRBV10-3 | . | TGTGCCATCAGAGAGAGCGGGGGGCTTAATGAGCAGTTCTTC | CAIRESGGLNEQFF
TRBJ1-3 | TRBD1 | TRBV5-6 | few | TGTGCCAGCAGCTTGGTCGGACAGGGTAGCTCTGGAAACACCATATATTTT | CASSLVGQGSSGNTIYF
TRBJ2-7 | . | TRBV7-9 | few | TGTGCCAGCAGCTTATTCGCGGGAACGGGGGAGCAGTACTTC | CASSLFAGTGEQYF
TRBJ1-5 | TRBD1 | TRBV28 | . | TGTGCCAGCCACAGGGGTTTTGAGCCCCAGCATTTT | CASHRGFEPQHF
TRBJ1-5 | TRBD1 | TRBV6-6 | . | TGTGCCAGCAGCTCAGGGGGGGCAGACAATCAGCCCCAGCATTTT | CASSSGGADNQPQHF
TRBJ2-1 | TRBD2 | TRBV28 | . | TGTGCCAGCAGTCACCAACTAGCGGGAGGATACCCCCACAATGAGCAGTTCTTC | CASSHQLAGGYPHNEQFF
TRBJ2-5 | TRBD1 | TRBV7-9 | . | TGTGCCAGCAGCTGGACAGGGGCCCACGGGGAGACCCAGTACTTC | CASSWTGAHGETQYF
TRBJ1-2 | . | TRBV28 | . | TGTGCCAGCAGTTACCAGTATGGCTACACCTTC | CASSYQYGYTF
TRBJ2-2 | . | TRBV10-1 | . | TGCGCCAGCAGTGAGGGGGATAACACCGGGGAGCTGTTTTTT | CASSEGDNTGELFF
TRBJ2-1 | TRBD1 | TRBV28 | . | TGTGCCAGCAGTGCCTCCCTTGGGACAGGGGGAAATGAGCAGTTCTTC | CASSASLGTGGNEQFF
TRBJ2-5 | TRBD2 | TRBV28 | . | TGTGCCAGCAGTTTATGGCTAGCGGGGGGCAGGGAGACCCAGTACTTC | CASSLWLAGGRETQYF
TRBJ1-4 | . | TRBV5-1 | . | TGCGCCAGCAGCTTTGTCGACCTTAATGAAAAACTGTTTTTT | CASSFVDLNEKLFF
TRBJ2-7 | TRBD1 | TRBV28 | few | TGTGCCAGCAGTTTAAGTACAGGGGCAGGGGACGAGCAGTACTTC | CASSLSTGAGDEQYF
TRBJ1-1 | . | TRBV5-4 | . | TGTGCCAGCAGCTTGGACAGGGTGACTGAAGCTTTCTTT | CASSLDRVTEAFF
TRBJ1-6 | . | TRBV4-1 | . | TGCGCCAGCAGCCATTTCAGCCTTACTGGGAATTCACCCCTCCACTTT | CASSHFSLTGNSPLHF
TRBJ2-1 | TRBD2 | TRBV6-4 | . | TGTGCCAGCAGTACCAGCGGGGGCCTTAACAATGAGCAGTTCTTC | CASSTSGGLNNEQFF
TRBJ2-1 | . | TRBV20-1 | . | TGCAGTGCTAGCAGTGGGGATGAGCAGTTCTTC | CSASSGDEQFF